The T cell receptor (beta chain) under discussion was sequenced for a study of blood T cell repertoires in COVID-19. The germline gives CDR1 SGHRS, CDR2 YFSETQ. The length of the CDR3 is 15 residues. V shed 5 bases, J shed 5 bases, and the junction held 10 bases outside the gene matches. Libraries were prepared by immunoSEQ multiplex PCR; TCRdb keeps only in-frame clonotypes and omits some of them. The sample includes approximately 170,000 clones, around nine tenths of them seen just once. The TCR was taken from a man between 65 and 80 years old with acute or convalescent COVID-19. The sequencing input was peripheral blood. The rearrangement joins TRBV5-1 to TRBJ2-5, with 9 bases identical to TRBD1. The CDR3 DNA reads as TGCGCCAGCAGGCGCCACAGGGGGCGCAGGGAGACCCAGTACTTC. Its translation: CASRRHRGRRETQYF. Full variable domain (rest looked up from reference TRBV5-1 and TRBJ2-5): KAGVTQTPRYLIKTRGQQVTLSCSPISGHRSVSWYQQTPGQGLQFLFEYFSETQRNKGNFPGRFSGRQFSNSRSEMNVSTLELGDSALYLCASRRHRGRRETQYFGPGTRLLVL.